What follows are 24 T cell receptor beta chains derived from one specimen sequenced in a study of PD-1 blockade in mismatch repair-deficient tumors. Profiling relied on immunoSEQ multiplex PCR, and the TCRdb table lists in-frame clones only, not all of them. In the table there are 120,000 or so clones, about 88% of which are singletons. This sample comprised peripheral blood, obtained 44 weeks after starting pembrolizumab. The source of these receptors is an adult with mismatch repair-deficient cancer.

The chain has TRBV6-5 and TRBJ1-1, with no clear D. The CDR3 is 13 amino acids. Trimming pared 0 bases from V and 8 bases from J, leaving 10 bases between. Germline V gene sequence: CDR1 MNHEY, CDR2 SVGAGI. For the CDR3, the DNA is TGTGCCAGCAGTTACTCCGGCAGCCTAGAAGCTTTCTTT. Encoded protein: CASSYSGSLEAFF.

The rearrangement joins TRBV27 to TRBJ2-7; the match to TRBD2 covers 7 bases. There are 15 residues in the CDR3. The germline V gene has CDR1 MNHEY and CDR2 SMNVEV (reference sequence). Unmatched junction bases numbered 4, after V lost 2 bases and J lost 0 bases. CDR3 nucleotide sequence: TGTGCCAGCAGTTTAGGTCCTAGCGGCTCCTACGAGCAGTACTTC. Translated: CASSLGPSGSYEQYF.

CDR3 nucleotides: TGTGCCAGCAGCTTCTCCCAGTCGCCGGACAATGAGCAGTTCTTC. Protein product: CASSFSQSPDNEQFF. The chain combines TRBV7-9 with TRBJ2-1; D not certain. V lost 3 bases and J lost 5, with 14 bases in between. CDR1 is SEHNR and CDR2 is FQNEAQ in the germline V gene (reference sequence). CDR3 length: 15 amino acids.

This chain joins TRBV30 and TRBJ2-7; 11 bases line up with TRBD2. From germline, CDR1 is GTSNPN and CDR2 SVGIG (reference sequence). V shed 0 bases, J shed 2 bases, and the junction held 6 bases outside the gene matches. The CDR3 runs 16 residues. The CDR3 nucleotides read TGTGCCTGGAGTGTACGGGGACTAGCGGCTGCCTACGAGCAGTACTTC. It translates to CAWSVRGLAAAYEQYF.

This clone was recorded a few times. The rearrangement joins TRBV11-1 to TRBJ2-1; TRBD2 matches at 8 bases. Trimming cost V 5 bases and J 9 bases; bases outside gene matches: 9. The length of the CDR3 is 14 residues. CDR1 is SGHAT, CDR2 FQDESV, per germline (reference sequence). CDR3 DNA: TGTGCCAGCAGCCCAGCGGGAGCCGCGCGTGAGCAGTTCTTC. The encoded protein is CASSPAGAAREQFF.

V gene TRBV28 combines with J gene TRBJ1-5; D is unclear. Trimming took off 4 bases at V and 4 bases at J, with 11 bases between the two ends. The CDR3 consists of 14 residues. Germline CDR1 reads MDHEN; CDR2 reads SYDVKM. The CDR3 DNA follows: TGTGCCAGCAGTTCCCGACGGTTAAATCAGCCCCAGCATTTT. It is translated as CASSSRRLNQPQHF.

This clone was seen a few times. In nucleotides, the CDR3 is TGTGCCAGCAGCTTCCGGTACGAGCAGTACTTC. Its protein is CASSFRYEQYF. This chain joins TRBV11-2 and TRBJ2-7; D ambiguous. The CDR3 runs 11 residues. In germline, CDR1 is SGHAT, CDR2 FQNNGV. Trimming shortened V by 3 bases and J by 4 bases, and 4 bases separated the two germline ends.

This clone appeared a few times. The CDR3 sequence: CASSQYLREARLGYTF. In DNA form, the CDR3 reads TGCGCCAGCAGCCAATACCTACGGGAAGCCAGGCTTGGCTACACCTTC. The chain carries TRBV4-1 and TRBJ1-2; D gene ambiguous. The V end was cut by 2 bases, the J end by 7 bases, with 20 bases between. CDR1 is MGHRA, CDR2 YSYEKL, per germline. CDR3 length equals 16 residues.

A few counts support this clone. The DNA for the CDR3 is TGTGCCAGCAGCTTGAGGGAGTATACCGGGGAGCTGTTTTTT. Its translation: CASSLREYTGELFF. The J gene is TRBJ2-2, the V gene TRBV5-5; a possible D gene is TRBD2 (5 bases). The CDR3 runs to 14 residues. V dropped 1 base and J dropped 5 bases, with 9 bases sitting between them. Germline CDR1 reads SGHKS; CDR2 reads YYEKEE (reference sequence).

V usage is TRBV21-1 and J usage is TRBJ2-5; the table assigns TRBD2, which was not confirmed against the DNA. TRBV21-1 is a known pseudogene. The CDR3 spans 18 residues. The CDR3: CASSKRVWTSGRRKTQYF. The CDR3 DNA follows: TGTGCCAGCAGCAAACGGGTCTGGACTAGCGGGAGACGGAAGACCCAGTACTTC.

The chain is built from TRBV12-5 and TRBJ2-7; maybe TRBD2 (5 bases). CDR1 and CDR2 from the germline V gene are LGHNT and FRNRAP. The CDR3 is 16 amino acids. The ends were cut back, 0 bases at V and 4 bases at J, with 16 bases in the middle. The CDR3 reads CASGLVLGSRGYEQYF. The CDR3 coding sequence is TGTGCTAGTGGTTTGGTATTAGGGAGCCGGGGATACGAGCAGTACTTC.

CDR3 nucleotides: TGTGCCAGCAACTCATACAATGAGCAGTTCTTC. Translated: CASNSYNEQFF. This chain connects TRBV27 to TRBJ2-1; D not certain. The length of the CDR3 is 11 residues. Germline lookup yields CDR1 MNHEY and CDR2 SMNVEV (reference sequence). Trimming left V 7 bases short and J 4 bases short, with 5 bases between.

The CDR3 loop reads CASSIRERGAGAPGLAGVYEQYF. In DNA form, the CDR3 reads TGTGCCAGTAGTATTCGGGAGCGGGGTGCGGGGGCGCCGGGACTAGCGGGAGTCTACGAGCAGTACTTC. This chain connects TRBV19 to TRBJ2-7; 14 nucleotides align to TRBD2. The CDR3 extends over 23 amino acids. CDR1 is LNHDA and CDR2 is SQIVND in the germline V gene (reference sequence). The ends lost 3 bases at V and 3 bases at J; junction bases unmatched: 25.

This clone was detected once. The CDR3 sequence is CATSRDRGGYEQYF. The DNA of the CDR3 is TGTGCCACCAGCAGAGATCGGGGCGGCTACGAGCAGTACTTC. The chain uses TRBV15 and TRBJ2-7, with D perhaps being TRBD1 or TRBD2 (5 bases each). Trimming left V 0 bases short and J 3 bases short, with 9 bases between. Germline CDR1 and CDR2: LNHNV and YYDKDF (reference sequence). This CDR3 spans 14 amino acids.

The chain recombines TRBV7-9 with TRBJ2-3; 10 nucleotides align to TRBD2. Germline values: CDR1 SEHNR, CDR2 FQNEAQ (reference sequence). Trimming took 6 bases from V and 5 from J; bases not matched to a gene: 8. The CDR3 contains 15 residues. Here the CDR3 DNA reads TGTGCCAGCAGTCAAAGCGGGAGGGCTTTAGATACGCAGTATTTT. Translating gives CASSQSGRALDTQYF.

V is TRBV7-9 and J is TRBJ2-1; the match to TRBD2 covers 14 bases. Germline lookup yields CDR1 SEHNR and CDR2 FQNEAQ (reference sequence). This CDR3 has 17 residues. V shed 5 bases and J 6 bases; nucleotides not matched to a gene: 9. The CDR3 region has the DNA TGTGCCAGCAGCGGCGGGACTAGCGGGAGTACCGCCAATGAGCAGTTCTTC. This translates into CASSGGTSGSTANEQFF.

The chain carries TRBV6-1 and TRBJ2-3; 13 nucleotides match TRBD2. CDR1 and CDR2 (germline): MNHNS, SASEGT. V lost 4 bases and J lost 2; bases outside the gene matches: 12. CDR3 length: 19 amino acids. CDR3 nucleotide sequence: TGTGCCAGCAGTGGGACTAGCGGGAGCCTACGGGTCCACACAGATACGCAGTATTTT. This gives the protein CASSGTSGSLRVHTDTQYF.

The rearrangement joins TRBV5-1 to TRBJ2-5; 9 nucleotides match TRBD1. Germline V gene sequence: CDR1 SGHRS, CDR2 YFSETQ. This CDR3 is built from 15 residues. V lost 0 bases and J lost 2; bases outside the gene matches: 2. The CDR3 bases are TGCGCCAGCAGCTTGGGAGGACAGGGGCAAGAGACCCAGTACTTC. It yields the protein CASSLGGQGQETQYF.

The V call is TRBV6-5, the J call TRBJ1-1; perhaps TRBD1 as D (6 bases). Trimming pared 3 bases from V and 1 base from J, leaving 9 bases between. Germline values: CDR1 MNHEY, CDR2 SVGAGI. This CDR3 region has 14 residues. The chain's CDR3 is CASSYQGTNTEAFF. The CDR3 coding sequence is TGTGCCAGCAGTTATCAGGGGACGAACACTGAAGCTTTCTTT.

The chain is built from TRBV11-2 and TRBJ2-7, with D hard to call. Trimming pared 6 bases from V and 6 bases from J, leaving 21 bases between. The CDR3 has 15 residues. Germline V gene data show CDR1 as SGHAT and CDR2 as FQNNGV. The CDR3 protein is CASRPYIPGLLEQYF. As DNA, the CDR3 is TGTGCCAGCAGACCATACATACCGGGTCTCCTCGAGCAGTACTTC.

In nucleotides, the CDR3 is TGTGCCAGCAGTTTATTCTTCGGGGCCCCGAACACCGGGGAGCTGTTTTTT. Protein product: CASSLFFGAPNTGELFF. V gene TRBV27 combines with J gene TRBJ2-2; D possibly uses TRBD1 or TRBD2 (5 bases each). From germline, CDR1 is MNHEY and CDR2 SMNVEV (reference sequence). The CDR3 has 17 residues. The V and J ends lost 1 base and 0 bases respectively, with 12 bases between them.

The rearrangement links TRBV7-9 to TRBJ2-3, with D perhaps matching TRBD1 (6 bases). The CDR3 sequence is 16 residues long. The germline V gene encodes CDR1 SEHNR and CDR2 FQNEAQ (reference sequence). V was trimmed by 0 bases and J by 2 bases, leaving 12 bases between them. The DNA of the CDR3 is TGTGCCAGCAGCTTAGCGACAGGAACCCCCACAGATACGCAGTATTTT. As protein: CASSLATGTPTDTQYF.

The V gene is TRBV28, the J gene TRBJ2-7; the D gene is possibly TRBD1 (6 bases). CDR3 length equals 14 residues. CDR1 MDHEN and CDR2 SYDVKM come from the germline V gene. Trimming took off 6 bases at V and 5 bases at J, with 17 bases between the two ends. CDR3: CASSQTGNGDEQYF. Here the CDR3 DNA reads TGTGCCAGCAGCCAAACAGGGAACGGTGACGAGCAGTACTTC.

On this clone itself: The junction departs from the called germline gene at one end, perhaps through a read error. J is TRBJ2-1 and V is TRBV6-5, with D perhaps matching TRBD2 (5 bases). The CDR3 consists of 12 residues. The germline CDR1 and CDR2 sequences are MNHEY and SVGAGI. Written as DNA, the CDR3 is TGTGCCAGCAGTGACTCTAGCTATGAGCAGTTCTTC. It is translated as CASSDSSYEQFF.